This entry features one TCR beta chain sequence. Its cognate antigen has yet to be identified. Per-nucleotide qualities are absent, and no much larger clonotype sits a single base away. The method was multiplex PCR. Sequencing was performed on an Illumina HiSeq 4000. TCR beta libraries were built with iRepertoire HTBI primers and Arm-PCR amplification of CDR3 regions. Before sequencing, the PCR products underwent gel purification. The paper's processing steps were these. Across samples, approximately 68 TRBV and around 15 TRBJ segments were identified and used for gene usage analysis of CDR3 amino acid clonotypes. COPE and FqMerger were used to merge the filtered high-quality paired reads into contigs. BLAST was used to align contigs to the IMGT TRBV, TRBD and TRBJ reference genes, and CDR3 was defined following IMGT. Clonotypes above 0.1% frequency were classified as highly expanded clones. Repertoire diversity was measured by Shannon entropy, and V-J evenness by the Gini coefficient. A clonotype was considered public if more than one individual shared it. TCRdb reworked the public reads: Q25 trimming with fastp, MiXCR clone assembly, productive beta chains retained. Identical CDR3 protein sequences are pooled into one entry, listed with their most common genes and DNA. The V and J calls, along with clone size, are taken from TCRdb and not from the paper's own processing. Here the sample has hundreds of thousands of distinct CDR3 sequences; roughly 13% occur a single time. More than 8.5% of the sample goes to the ten largest clones.

In the paper's terms, the time point label means: newly diagnosed GD, antithyroid drugs for less than 3 months. For both TCR sequencing and RNA sequencing, RNA was extracted from PBMCs in TRIzol. The diagnosis of Graves' disease was made according to American Thyroid Association guidelines. The patients came from an endocrinology department in Xi'an, China. Each patient gave 7.5 to 10 milliliters of peripheral blood, collected in an EDTA anticoagulant tube. PBMCs were isolated by Ficoll Paque Plus density gradient separation without further T cell sorting. An Agilent 2100 Bioanalyzer and agarose gel were used to check RNA quality, and a NanoDrop 2000 was used to measure RNA concentration. The CDR3, from cysteine to phenylalanine, totals 14 residues. The retained sequence is limited to the CDR3, 42 bases, with the frame set at the first base. CDR1 and CDR2 were assigned from the germline V gene (reference sequence) as DFQATT and SNEGSKA. At the junction V is shortened by 5 bases and J by 5 bases; bases outside the gene matches: 12.

This record comes from a study of regulatory T cells in long-lasting Graves disease listed by TCRdb under 2021. A note on the overall study: Antithyroid drugs had been taken for less than 3 months by newly diagnosed Graves' disease patients. Patients with persistent Graves' disease were compared with patients with newly diagnosed Graves' disease using TCR sequencing and RNA sequencing of peripheral blood. The study was conducted in China and was registered as a clinical trial. A total of roughly 33 samples underwent TCR sequencing: around 13 from persistent and around 20 from newly diagnosed Graves' disease patients. Findings and caveats that apply to the study as a whole: Only the TCR beta chain was sequenced and analyzed. Persistent Graves' disease patients showed lower TCR Shannon entropy and fewer highly expanded clones than newly diagnosed patients, suggesting clonal expansion. TRBV28, TRBJ1-2 and TRBJ2-5 were preferentially used in persistent disease, while TRBV20-1 and TRBJ2-1 were favored in newly diagnosed disease. Because the primary lesion, thyroid tissue, could not be accessed, the study looked at peripheral blood alone. The authors noted that the small sample size was a limitation that may lower accuracy. More public clonotypes were shared among persistent patients (around 3,000) than among newly diagnosed patients (roughly 1,000).

A further study also used this sample, focusing on T cells in Graves' hyperthyroidism and ophthalmopathy. As that second paper reports: Graves' hyperthyroidism was defined as stable when no progression to ophthalmopathy occurred over 18 months of follow-up. Hyperthyroidism patients were aged 18 to 65 years and newly diagnosed, with disease duration of less than 2 months. Patients with uncontrolled infections, other autoimmune diseases, pregnancy or lactation were excluded. Diagnoses relied on clinical symptoms, serum thyroxine and TRAb, thyroid ultrasound and orbital computed tomography. The first round of RT-PCR for the TCR CDR3 was performed with the HTBI primer set and the Qiagen OneStep RT-PCR kit. Blood samples also contained most of the expanded thyroid clonotypes (frequency above 0.001), which suggests that blood repertoires may reflect thyroid immune responses. A model built on a 13 V-J signature distinguished ophthalmopathy from stable hyperthyroidism, reaching 85% to 90% sensitivity and approximately 81% specificity in cross-validation and 80%/75% in testing. In validation, the model predicted progression to ophthalmopathy with 55% to 71% sensitivity and roughly 75% specificity, a median of around six months before onset. A discovery cohort of fewer than 110 patients, about 43 with Graves' ophthalmopathy and approximately 57 with stable Graves' hyperthyroidism, was used to find distinguishing TCR V-J signatures. An independent validation cohort of under 20 hyperthyroidism patients and about 15 patients who later progressed to ophthalmopathy tested prospective prediction of ophthalmopathy. The approximately 90 discovery patients were randomly split 7:3 into training and test sets. Thyroid tissue and blood T-cell repertoires from six Graves' hyperthyroidism patients were also compared in the study. Once sampling was done, hyperthyroidism patients were given methimazole at a starting dose of 30 mg daily, whereas ophthalmopathy patients were given high-dose intravenous methylprednisolone. A second multiplex PCR round built the libraries, followed by size selection and purification. Libraries were sequenced paired-end with 100 bp reads on an Illumina HiSeq2000. Raw data were processed with SOAPnuke, discarding reads with adapters, uncalled bases, mean Phred below 15, or no exact constant-primer or identifier match. COPE v1.2.5 was used to merge the high-quality paired reads, and each unique nucleotide sequence was defined as a clonotype. Clonotypes were aligned to IMGT TRBV, TRBD and TRBJ reference segments using MiTCR v1.1. Analysis was restricted to V-J combinations with a frequency above 0.0001, which covered 99.2% of repertoires. A TCS score was defined as the ratio of F50 (clonal expansion) to E x V (chaos), with BLOSUM62-based TCRdist applied between CDR3 peptides within each V-J. Welch's t-statistics and random forest reduced just over 500 V-J features to roughly 13, which were used in a naive Bayes classifier (R e1071). Sample size was not statistically predetermined, and investigators were not blinded to group allocation. The paper reports TCR Vbeta CDR3 sequencing of roughly 140 peripheral blood samples: under 45 ophthalmopathy, over 70 hyperthyroidism and around 17 progressor patients.

The input for sequencing was peripheral blood mononuclear cells (PBMCs), taken at new diagnosis, from a patient treated with antithyroid drugs. The sequence joins TRBV20-1 to TRBJ2-7; 7 central nucleotides agree with TRBD2. The receptor was derived from a man aged 25 to 45 with Graves disease. Donor details come from another sample of the same person, matched by shared clones. The nucleotide sequence is given as TGCAGTGCTGCCCCCTGGGGCGGGAGAGACGAGCAGTACTTC. Translated, it reads CSAAPWGGRDEQYF.